This entry lists 12 T cell receptor beta chains sequenced from one sample in a study of CD8 T cells in Susac syndrome (dated by TCRdb to the late 2010s). Libraries were prepared through the immunoSEQ multiplex PCR assay. RNA was extracted using the RNeasy kit, and roughly 0.5 to 1 microgram was reverse transcribed with random hexamers. TCRdb ran its own pipeline on the public reads, namely fastp trimming at Q25 and MiXCR clone calling, and kept in-frame beta chains. Identical CDR3 protein sequences are pooled into one entry, listed with their most common genes and DNA. Across this sample there are about 90,000 distinct CDR3 sequences, with 95% to 96% seen only once. 0.55% to 0.8% of the sample is taken by the ten largest. The sample consisted of CD8+ T cells from PBMCs. Receptors were obtained from a human donor with Susac syndrome.

J is TRBJ1-2 and V is TRBV4-3; TRBD1 aligns across 8 bases. The CDR3 runs to 16 residues. The ends lost 0 bases at V and 1 base at J; junction bases unmatched: 4. Germline V CDR1 and CDR2: LGHNA, YSLEER. In nucleotides, the CDR3 is TGCGCCAGCAGCCAAGAAGTCACAGGGGGTAACTATGGCTACACCTTC. It yields the protein CASSQEVTGGNYGYTF.

This clonotype has a handful of counts. The rearrangement joins TRBV27 to TRBJ2-5, with D tentatively TRBD1 or TRBD2 (5 bases each). The germline V and J ends were trimmed by 4 bases and 0 bases, with 6 bases remaining between them. From germline, CDR1 is MNHEY and CDR2 SMNVEV (reference sequence). This CDR3 contains 13 residues. The CDR3 reads CASSWGYQETQYF. The CDR3 bases are TGTGCCAGCAGTTGGGGGTACCAAGAGACCCAGTACTTC.

CDR3 in DNA: TGTGCCAGCAGTCAGGACTTCGAGCAGTACTTC. Its translation is CASSQDFEQYF. The chain links TRBV6-2 or TRBV6-3 to TRBJ2-7; D possibly corresponds to TRBD2 (5 bases). V shed 5 bases and J shed 6 bases, with 8 bases lying between them. This CDR3 contains 11 residues. Germline V CDR1 and CDR2: MNHEY, SVGEGT.

The V call is TRBV7-2, the J call TRBJ2-1, with D unclear. This CDR3 is built from 14 residues. Germline loops: CDR1 SGHTA, CDR2 FQGNSA. Trimming stripped 1 base from V and 8 bases from J, with 12 bases between. The CDR3 coding sequence is TGTGCCAGCAGCTTAGAGGTAATTTACGATGAGCAGTTCTTC. Protein product: CASSLEVIYDEQFF.

The chain links TRBV7-2 to TRBJ1-4; TRBD1 matches at 9 bases. The V gene's germline CDR1 is SGHTA and CDR2 FQGNSA. J was trimmed by 6 bases and V by 5 bases; bases with no gene match: 7. This CDR3 comprises 15 residues. The CDR3 DNA reads TGTGCCAGCAGCCCCGGGACAGGGTTGTATGAAAAACTGTTTTTT. Protein product: CASSPGTGLYEKLFF. Looking up the rest from reference TRBV7-2 and TRBJ1-4 gives the full variable domain: GAGVSQSPSNKVTEKGKDVELRCDPISGHTALYWYRQSLGQGLEFLIYFQGNSAPDKSGLPSDRFSAERTGGSVSTLTIQRTQQEDSAVYLCASSPGTGLYEKLFFGSGTQLSVL.

V is TRBV7-9 and J is TRBJ1-2; D remains ambiguous. In germline, CDR1 is SEHNR, CDR2 FQNEAQ (reference sequence). The V and J ends lost 1 base and 2 bases respectively, with 8 bases between them. This CDR3 has 14 amino acids. The DNA for the CDR3 is TGTGCCAGCAGCTTAGAAGTCCGCAACTATGGCTACACCTTC. Translated, it gives CASSLEVRNYGYTF. Based on the CDR3 plus reference TRBV7-9 and TRBJ1-2, the full variable domain is DTGVSQNPRHKITKRGQNVTFRCDPISEHNRLYWYRQTLGQGPEFLTYFQNEAQLEKSRLLSDRFSAERPKGSFSTLEIQRTEQGDSAMYLCASSLEVRNYGYTFGSGTRLTVV.

The chain is built from TRBV27 and TRBJ2-4; 9 bases match TRBD2. Per germline, CDR1 MNHEY and CDR2 SMNVEV (reference sequence). The CDR3 spans 18 residues. Trimming took 0 bases from V and 0 from J; bases not matched to a gene: 6. CDR3 DNA sequence: TGTGCCAGCAGTTTATCGGGGACTAGCCCTCTAGCCAAAAACATTCAGTACTTC. This codes for CASSLSGTSPLAKNIQYF.

The V call is TRBV5-1, the J call TRBJ2-3; 9 bases line up with TRBD1. The CDR3 consists of 16 residues. CDR1 is SGHRS and CDR2 is YFSETQ in the germline V gene. Losses at the gene ends were 7 bases for V and 2 bases for J; bases not matched to a gene: 11. CDR3 coding DNA: TGCGCCAGCGCCTATTCCGGGACAGGGACCACAGATACGCAGTATTTT. Translating gives CASAYSGTGTTDTQYF.

The chain has TRBV20-1 and TRBJ1-2, with D maybe TRBD1 (5 bases). The CDR3 loop spans 15 amino acids. V lost 5 bases, J lost 4 bases, and 20 bases lay in between. Germline assignment: CDR1 DFQATT and CDR2 SNEGSKA (reference sequence). For the CDR3, the DNA is TGCAGTGCTCGACCCAGGGACGTCACGGGCTATGGCTACACCTTC. Translation gives CSARPRDVTGYGYTF.

This chain uses TRBV30 with TRBJ2-2, with TRBD1 as a possible D gene (6 bases). The CDR3 has 14 residues. CDR1 and CDR2 from the germline V gene are GTSNPN and SVGIG (reference sequence). Trimming pared 0 bases from V and 5 bases from J, leaving 10 bases between. DNA of the CDR3: TGTGCCTGGAGTGTACAGGGCGGGACCGGGGAGCTGTTTTTT. Protein product: CAWSVQGGTGELFF.

This sequence joins TRBV30 and TRBJ1-4; 7 bases align to TRBD1. The V gene end was trimmed by 5 bases and the J gene end by 0 bases; junction bases not matched to a gene: 12. Germline assignment: CDR1 GTSNPN and CDR2 SVGIG (reference sequence). The CDR3 has 17 amino acids. The CDR3 DNA reads TGTGCCTGGTCGCGGGGACAGACCACTGCAACTAATGAAAAACTGTTTTTT. Translated, it gives CAWSRGQTTATNEKLFF.

V and J are TRBV20-1 and TRBJ1-1; a possible D gene is TRBD1 (5 bases). The CDR3 extends over 13 amino acids. Trimming removed 3 bases at V and 4 bases at J, with 12 bases between. Germline V gene sequence: CDR1 DFQATT, CDR2 SNEGSKA (reference sequence). CDR3 DNA: TGCAGTGCTAGGATCAGGGAGGGCACTGAAGCTTTCTTT. The encoded protein is CSARIREGTEAFF.